This T cell receptor beta chain was sequenced for a study of blood T cell repertoires in COVID-19. Turning to the study itself: Specimens from acute and convalescent COVID-19 originated in the United States, Italy and Spain. PBMCs, B-cell-depleted T cells, or T cells provided the cDNA or gDNA that made up the material.

The study drew participants aged about 18 to 89 years from 24 US areas. TCRdb's table, derived via immunoSEQ multiplex PCR, lists solely in-frame clones and lacks some. This table holds hundreds of thousands of clones, 85% to 90% found once. Germline CDR1 reads SGHKS; CDR2 reads YYEKEE (reference sequence). Trimming cost V 3 bases and J 3 bases; bases outside gene matches: 5. This CDR3 is built from 14 residues. This receptor was obtained from a woman under 30 with acute COVID-19. V is TRBV5-5 and J is TRBJ1-1; 7 bases fit TRBD1. Sequencing was carried out using PBMCs or T cells enriched from blood (not recorded which). CDR3 sequence: CASSSYRGHTEAFF. The DNA for the CDR3 is TGTGCCAGCAGCTCCTACAGGGGTCACACTGAAGCTTTCTTT.